This T cell receptor (beta chain) is drawn from a study of CD8 T cells in Susac syndrome. Points from the study as a whole: The study's TCR sequencing and HLA analysis drew on a certain number of individuals. That number was acknowledged as relatively small.

Germline loops: CDR1 SQVTM, CDR2 ANQGSEA. Trimming removed 4 bases at V and 5 bases at J, with 14 bases between. The CDR3 has 13 residues. Turning to this clonotype: Its matching antigen is unknown.

The authors reverse transcribed roughly 0.5 to 1 ug RNA with random hexamers. Amplification of the TCR beta CDR3 was carried out by immunoSEQ multiplex PCR, which spanned a total of 54 Vbeta and 13 Jbeta segments. TCRdb ran MiXCR on the immunoSEQ multiplex PCR reads and lists one entry per CDR3 protein. Among approximately 210,000 distinct CDR3 sequences listed, 95% were seen once. CD8+ and CD4+ T cells circulating in blood were sequenced for TCR beta. FACS was used to enrich TEMRA cells, whereas the CD8+ and CD4+ T cells were obtained by negative isolation. The sequencing sample was made of CD4+ T cells from PBMCs. This receptor was obtained from a human donor with multiple sclerosis. This chain uses TRBV29-1 with TRBJ1-2, with a weak D call TRBD1 (6 bases). The CDR3 reads CSVAVVTGYGYTF. CDR3 coding DNA: TGCAGCGTTGCTGTGGTTACAGGGTATGGCTACACCTTC. The variable domain in full, completed from reference TRBV29-1 and TRBJ1-2, reads SAVISQKPSRDICQRGTSLTIQCQVDSQVTMMFWYRQQPGQSLTLIATANQGSEATYESGFVIDKFPISRPNLTFSTLTVSNMSPEDSSIYLCSVAVVTGYGYTFGSGTRLTVV.